This T cell receptor beta chain originates from a study of T cell repertoires in cytomegalovirus infection. The CDR3 runs to 16 residues. Trimming at V came to 3 bases and at J to 4 bases, leaving 6 bases not matched to a gene. Germline V gene lookup returns CDR1 SGHNT and CDR2 YYREEE (reference sequence). This clonotype showed up many times. Each CDR3 protein is one row after TCRdb ran MiXCR on the reads. The sample yields about 740,000 distinct CDR3 sequences, about 40% seen once. The TCR was taken from a human donor in good health (CMV status not recorded). Some clones in this sample may be carry-over from other donors' samples. The J gene is TRBJ2-5, the V gene TRBV5-4; 13 bases agree with TRBD2. Input material: PBMCs. CDR3 in amino acids: CASSWTSGRRGETQYF. CDR3 coding DNA: TGTGCCAGCAGCTGGACTAGCGGGAGACGTGGAGAGACCCAGTACTTC.